A selection of T cell receptor beta chains follows, all from one sample in a study of blood T cell repertoires in COVID-19. The repertoire was sequenced with immunoSEQ multiplex PCR; TCRdb's copy has only in-frame clones and lacks some. The sample contains 120,000 to 150,000 clones, 70% to 90% of which appear only once. Input material: PBMCs or T cells enriched from blood (not recorded which). The receptors here all came from a woman aged 45-60 years with acute COVID-19. CDR3s leave out the opening cysteine and the closing phenylalanine or tryptophan.

v_gene	j_gene	len	CDR3aa
TRBV7-2	TRBJ2-2	13	ASSLTSGGTGELF
TRBV5-5	TRBJ1-1	11	ASTLTGMTEAF
TRBV7-9	TRBJ1-2	12	ASSPTGTGYGYT
TRBV30	TRBJ1-1	10	AWSPTEGLAF
TRBV5-3	TRBJ2-1	14	ARSRLARALANEQF
TRBV9	TRBJ2-1	14	ASSAPLAGAYNEQF
TRBV6-2/TRBV6-3	TRBJ2-1	14	ASSYGGTGGINEQF
TRBV27	TRBJ1-2	14	ASSLQTSTDLISYT
TRBV5-1	TRBJ2-5	14	ASHPGVAGTQETQY
TRBV5-1	TRBJ1-2	15	ASSPETSPGQHYGYT
TRBV7-9	TRBJ2-3	14	ASSPLSSGSTDTQY
TRBV6-5	TRBJ2-1	10	ASRQGKGEQF
TRBV27	TRBJ1-6	12	ASSLSQGGSPLH
TRBV7-9	TRBJ2-1	12	ASSPGLAPHEQF
TRBV19	TRBJ1-5	11	ASSIQGSQPQH
TRBV5-1	TRBJ1-6	12	ASSLAQESSPLH
TRBV5-1	TRBJ2-1	13	ASSLTGGDYNEQF
TRBV5-1	TRBJ2-3	15	ASSFAIAERSTDTQY
TRBV7-9	TRBJ2-1	15	ASSFFFGEGEYNEQF
TRBV27	TRBJ1-1	11	ASSSSVNTEAF
TRBV9	TRBJ2-2	15	ASSPVGGSDWTGELF
TRBV5-4	TRBJ2-7	15	ASSFLGLAGDPYEQY
TRBV27	TRBJ2-7	13	ASSTRGTGGGEQY
TRBV19	TRBJ1-1	11	ASSVKGDTEAF
TRBV11-2	TRBJ2-1	14	ASSPGTSGLYNEQF
TRBV28	TRBJ1-1	10	ASRQGMAEAF
TRBV29-1	TRBJ2-1	11	SVYPGVSNEQF